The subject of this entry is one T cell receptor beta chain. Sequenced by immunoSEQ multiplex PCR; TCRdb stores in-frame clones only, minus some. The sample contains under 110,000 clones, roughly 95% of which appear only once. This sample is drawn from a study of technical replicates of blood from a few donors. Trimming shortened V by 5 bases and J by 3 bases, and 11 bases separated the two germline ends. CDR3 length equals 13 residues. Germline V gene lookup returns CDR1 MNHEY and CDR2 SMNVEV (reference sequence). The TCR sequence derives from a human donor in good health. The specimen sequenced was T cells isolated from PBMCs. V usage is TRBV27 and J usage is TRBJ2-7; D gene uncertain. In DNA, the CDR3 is TGTGCCAGCAGTCCCCACATTCACTACGAGCAGTACTTC. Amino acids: CASSPHIHYEQYF.